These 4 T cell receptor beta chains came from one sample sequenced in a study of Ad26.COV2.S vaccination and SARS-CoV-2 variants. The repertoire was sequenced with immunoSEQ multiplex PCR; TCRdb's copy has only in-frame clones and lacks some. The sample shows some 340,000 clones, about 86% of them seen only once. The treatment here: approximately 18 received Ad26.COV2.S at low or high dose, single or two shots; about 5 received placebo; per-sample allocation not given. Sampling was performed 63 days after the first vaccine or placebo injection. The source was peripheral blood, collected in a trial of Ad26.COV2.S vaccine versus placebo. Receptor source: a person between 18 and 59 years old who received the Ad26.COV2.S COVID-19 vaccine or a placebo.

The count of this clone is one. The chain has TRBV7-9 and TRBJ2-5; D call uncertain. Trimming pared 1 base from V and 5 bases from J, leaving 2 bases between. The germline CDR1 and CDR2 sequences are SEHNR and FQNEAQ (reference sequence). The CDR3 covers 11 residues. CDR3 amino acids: CASSLVETQYF. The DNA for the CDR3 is TGTGCCAGCAGCTTAGTGGAGACCCAGTACTTC.

CDR3 DNA: TGTGCCAGCAGCCGGCAGGGGGCGGACGGGGAGCTGTTTTTT. This translates into CASSRQGADGELFF. The chain combines TRBV3-1 (or the pseudogene TRBV3-2) with TRBJ2-2, with TRBD1 matching 8 bases. Germline CDR1 is LGHDT and CDR2 is YNNKEL (reference sequence). The CDR3 consists of 14 residues. The V and J ends lost 4 bases and 7 bases, in that order; junction bases with no gene match: 5.

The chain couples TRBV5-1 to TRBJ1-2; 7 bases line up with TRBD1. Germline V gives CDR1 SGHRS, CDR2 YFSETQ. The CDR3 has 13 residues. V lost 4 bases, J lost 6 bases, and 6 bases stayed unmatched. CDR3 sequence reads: CASSRDRDDGYTF. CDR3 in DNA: TGCGCCAGCAGCAGAGACAGGGACGATGGCTACACCTTC.

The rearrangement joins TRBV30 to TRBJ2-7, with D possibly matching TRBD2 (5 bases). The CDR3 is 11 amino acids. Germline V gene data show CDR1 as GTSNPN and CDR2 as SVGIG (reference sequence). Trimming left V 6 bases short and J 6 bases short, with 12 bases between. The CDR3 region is CACIRGPEQYF. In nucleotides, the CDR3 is TGTGCCTGCATCCGCGGGCCCGAGCAGTACTTC.